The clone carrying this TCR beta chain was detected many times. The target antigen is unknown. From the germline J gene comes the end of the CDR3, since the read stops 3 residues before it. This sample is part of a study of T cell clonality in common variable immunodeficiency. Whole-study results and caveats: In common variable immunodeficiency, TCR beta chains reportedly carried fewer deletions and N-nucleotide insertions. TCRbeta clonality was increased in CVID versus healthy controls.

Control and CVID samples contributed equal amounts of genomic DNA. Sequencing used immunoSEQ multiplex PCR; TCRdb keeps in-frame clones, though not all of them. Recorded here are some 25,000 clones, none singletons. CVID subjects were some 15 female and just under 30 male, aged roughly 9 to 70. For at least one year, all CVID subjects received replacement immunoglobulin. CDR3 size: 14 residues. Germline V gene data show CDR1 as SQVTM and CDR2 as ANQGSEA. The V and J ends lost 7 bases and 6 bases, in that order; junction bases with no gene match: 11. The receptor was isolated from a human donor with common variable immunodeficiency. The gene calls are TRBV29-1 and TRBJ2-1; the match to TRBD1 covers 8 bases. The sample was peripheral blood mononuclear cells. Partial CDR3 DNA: TGCAGCGCCAGAGGGGGGCAGGGGGCCAATGAG. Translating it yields CSARGGQGANE. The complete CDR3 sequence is CSARGGQGANEQFF.